Presented here are 24 T cell receptor beta chains from one specimen sequenced in a study of blood T cell repertoires in COVID-19. TCRdb keeps only in-frame clones here, not all; method: immunoSEQ multiplex PCR. Seen here are about 200,000 clones, roughly 91% observed once, and the top ten hold 3.5% to 4.5%. The material sequenced was PBMCs or T cells enriched from blood (not recorded which). The origin of the receptors is a woman in her 30s with acute COVID-19.

The chain links TRBV27 to TRBJ1-2, with 10 bases lining up with TRBD1. V was pared by 6 bases and J by 1 base, with 5 bases of the junction left unmatched. The germline CDR1 and CDR2 sequences are MNHEY and SMNVEV (reference sequence). The CDR3 spans 15 residues. This CDR3 is CASSPGTGVNYGYTF. The CDR3 nucleotides are TGTGCCAGCAGCCCAGGGACAGGGGTTAACTATGGCTACACCTTC.

The chain joins TRBV9 to TRBJ1-1; D gene unclear. CDR1 is SGDLS, CDR2 YYNGEE, per germline. V was clipped by 3 bases and J by 7 bases, with 13 bases between them. CDR3 size: 13 residues. The CDR3 spells CASSATLGLEAFF. The CDR3 DNA reads TGTGCCAGCAGCGCGACTTTAGGTCTTGAAGCTTTCTTT.

This chain links TRBV5-1 with TRBJ1-1; 7 nucleotides line up with TRBD1. Unmatched junction bases numbered 3, after V lost 4 bases and J lost 0 bases. Germline V gene data show CDR1 as SGHRS and CDR2 as YFSETQ. The CDR3 has 14 residues. CDR3 DNA sequence: TGCGCCAGCAGCACAGGGGTCTTGAACACTGAAGCTTTCTTT. This sequence encodes CASSTGVLNTEAFF.

The chain combines TRBV6-2 or TRBV6-3 with TRBJ1-2, with D perhaps matching TRBD1 (6 bases). Germline loops: CDR1 MNHEY, CDR2 SVGEGT. V lost 0 bases, J lost 7 bases, and 9 bases lay in between. This CDR3 is 13 amino acids long. CDR3 in amino acids: CASSYSTGRGYTF. For the CDR3, the DNA is TGTGCCAGCAGTTACTCGACAGGCCGTGGCTACACCTTC.

J is TRBJ1-2 and V is TRBV5-1; 7 positions match TRBD1. Trimming took 5 bases from V and 8 from J; bases not matched to a gene: 9. The CDR3 loop spans 13 amino acids. The germline gives CDR1 SGHRS, CDR2 YFSETQ. For the CDR3, the DNA is TGCGCCAGCAGTCCGACAGGGATGTTGGGCTACACCTTC. This gives the protein CASSPTGMLGYTF.

The CDR3 coding sequence is TGCGCCAGCAGCTTGGATGGCTCAGGGGACCAGCCCCAGCATTTT. It codes for CASSLDGSGDQPQHF. The chain links TRBV5-1 to TRBJ1-5; possible D gene TRBD1, 6 bases. V was clipped by 0 bases and J by 7 bases, with 14 bases between them. Germline lookup yields CDR1 SGHRS and CDR2 YFSETQ. The CDR3 runs 15 residues.

CDR3 DNA sequence: TGTGCCATCACCGGGGGACAGGGGAACGAGCAGTACTTC. Translation: CAITGGQGNEQYF. The chain has TRBV10-3 and TRBJ2-7; 10 nucleotides match TRBD1. After removal of 7 bases from V and 5 bases from J, the junction contained 5 bases not matched to a gene. In germline, CDR1 is ENHRY, CDR2 SYGVKD. The CDR3 sequence is 13 residues long.

The chain is built from TRBV5-8 and TRBJ1-5; D is uncertain. Germline CDR1 is SGHTS and CDR2 is YDEGEE. The CDR3 is made up of 15 amino acids. V lost 6 bases to trimming and J lost 2 bases, with 15 bases between them. DNA for the CDR3: TGTGCCAGCACCTTCACGGTGAGTGGCAATCAGCCCCAGCATTTT. Translation gives CASTFTVSGNQPQHF.

The chain is built from TRBV11-3 and TRBJ2-3, with 15 bases that match TRBD2. The germline CDR1 and CDR2 sequences are SGHNT and YENEEA. This CDR3 has 20 amino acids. The V gene end was trimmed by 2 bases and the J gene end by 4 bases; junction bases not matched to a gene: 13. The CDR3 DNA follows: TGTGCCAGCAGCTTATCCCTAATACCGGGACTAGCGGGGGGTTCAGATACGCAGTATTTT. Its translation is CASSLSLIPGLAGGSDTQYF.

The chain uses TRBV4-2 and TRBJ1-1, with 7 nucleotides matching TRBD1. Germline CDR1 is LGHNA and CDR2 is YNFKEQ. V was pared by 0 bases and J by 5 bases, with 9 bases of the junction left unmatched. The CDR3 is made up of 16 amino acids. The CDR3 loop reads CASSQETRQGRTEAFF. Here the CDR3 DNA reads TGTGCCAGCAGCCAAGAGACCCGACAGGGTAGGACTGAAGCTTTCTTT.

V gene TRBV28 combines with J gene TRBJ1-6; no clear D gene. Trimming took 3 bases from V and 0 from J, leaving 6 bases between them. Germline V CDR1 and CDR2: MDHEN, SYDVKM. The CDR3 covers 15 residues. This CDR3 reads CASSLRSSYNSPLHF. The CDR3 region has the DNA TGTGCCAGCAGTTTGAGGAGCTCCTATAATTCACCCCTCCACTTT.

This chain uses TRBV4-3 with TRBJ1-2, with 8 bases matching TRBD1. The CDR3 contains 14 residues. Trimming cost V 5 bases and J 6 bases; bases outside gene matches: 8. CDR1 is LGHNA and CDR2 is YSLEER in the germline V gene. DNA for the CDR3: TGCGCCAGCAGCGACCCAGACAGGGGAGATGGCTACACCTTC. Its translation is CASSDPDRGDGYTF.

In DNA, the CDR3 is TGTGCCAGCAGAAGGGCAGGGAAGAATATCGACCACTATGGCTACACCTTC. Translation gives CASRRAGKNIDHYGYTF. J is TRBJ1-2 and V is TRBV27; D might be TRBD1 (5 bases). CDR3 size: 17 residues. With 6 bases removed from V and 3 bases from J, the gap between germline ends came to 23 bases. Germline V gives CDR1 MNHEY, CDR2 SMNVEV (reference sequence).

The rearrangement uses TRBV27 and TRBJ1-2; the D is unclear. The germline V gene encodes CDR1 MNHEY and CDR2 SMNVEV (reference sequence). This CDR3 spans 14 amino acids. V was shortened by 3 bases and J by 3 bases, with 11 bases between the two germline ends. The DNA of the CDR3 is TGTGCCAGCAGTTTCGCCGGGGTCGACTATGGCTACACCTTC. Amino acid sequence: CASSFAGVDYGYTF.

CDR3 DNA sequence: TGTGCCACCAGCAGAGAATTCTCAGGGATGGCAAAAGAAAAACTGTTTTTT. Its protein is CATSREFSGMAKEKLFF. The chain is built from TRBV15 and TRBJ1-4, with D perhaps matching TRBD1 (5 bases). The CDR3 spans 17 residues. Trimming shortened V by 0 bases and J by 8 bases, and 19 bases separated the two germline ends. Germline CDR1 reads LNHNV; CDR2 reads YYDKDF (reference sequence).

The J gene is TRBJ2-6, the V gene TRBV5-6; TRBD1 might be the D (6 bases). The CDR3 has 18 residues. Germline V gene lookup returns CDR1 SGHDT and CDR2 YYEEEE. The V and J ends lost 0 bases and 0 bases respectively, with 13 bases between them. This CDR3 is CASSLGQVLSSGANVLTF. The CDR3 DNA follows: TGTGCCAGCAGCTTGGGACAGGTTCTTTCCTCTGGGGCCAACGTCCTGACTTTC.

This clone was found once. CDR3 protein: CASSSDRGDLNTEAFF. As DNA, the CDR3 is TGCGCCAGCAGCTCGGACAGGGGGGATTTGAACACTGAAGCTTTCTTT. The chain joins TRBV5-1 to TRBJ1-1; 10 nucleotides align to TRBD1. The length of the CDR3 is 16 residues. V was pared by 3 bases and J by 0 bases, with 5 bases of the junction left unmatched. Germline loops: CDR1 SGHRS, CDR2 YFSETQ.

The V call is TRBV10-1, the J call TRBJ2-1; 8 bases line up with TRBD1. The CDR3 contains 11 residues. The junction had 4 bases not matched to a gene; V was cut back by 6 bases and J by 12 bases. CDR1 and CDR2 (germline): WNHNN, SYGVQD (reference sequence). Written as DNA, the CDR3 is TGCGCCAGCAGCGGACAGGGACGGCAGTTCTTC. Translating it yields CASSGQGRQFF.

The chain has TRBV6-5 and TRBJ2-7; perhaps TRBD2 as D (5 bases). The CDR3 runs 15 residues. The V gene's germline CDR1 is MNHEY and CDR2 SVGAGI. The V gene lost 0 bases and the J gene lost 6 bases, with 15 bases spanning the gap. As DNA, the CDR3 is TGTGCCAGCAGTTACTCTGGGAGCCTGGGGATCGAGCAGTACTTC. Amino acids: CASSYSGSLGIEQYF.

The chain links TRBV27 to TRBJ1-1; 10 bases agree with TRBD1. The germline V gene has CDR1 MNHEY and CDR2 SMNVEV (reference sequence). Losses at the gene ends were 7 bases for V and 4 bases for J; bases not matched to a gene: 3. The CDR3 sequence is 13 residues long. Written as DNA, the CDR3 is TGTGCCAGCACCTGGACAGGGGGCACTGAAGCTTTCTTT. Its protein is CASTWTGGTEAFF.

This clone came up a few times. V usage is TRBV19 and J usage is TRBJ2-7, with D perhaps matching TRBD2 (6 bases). The V end lost 10 bases, the J end lost 7 bases, and 26 bases lay between the germline ends. Germline lookup yields CDR1 LNHDA and CDR2 SQIVND (reference sequence). The CDR3 length is 15 residues. The CDR3: CATSAGLKIYEEQYF. For the CDR3, the DNA is TGTGCCACGAGCGCGGGGTTAAAGATTTACGAGGAGCAGTACTTC.

V gene TRBV10-3 combines with J gene TRBJ2-2; perhaps TRBD2 as D (7 bases). This CDR3 is 16 amino acids long. The germline V and J ends were trimmed by 0 bases and 4 bases, with 12 bases remaining between them. CDR1 ENHRY and CDR2 SYGVKD come from the germline V gene. CDR3 sequence: CAISESGRGGTGELFF. CDR3 DNA sequence: TGTGCCATCAGTGAGTCAGGAAGGGGGGGCACCGGGGAGCTGTTTTTT.

The DNA for the CDR3 is TGTGCCAGCAGCCAAGGTGGACAGGGACAGTACTTC. It is translated as CASSQGGQGQYF. V is TRBV3-1 (or the pseudogene TRBV3-2) and J is TRBJ2-5; 8 bases are shared with TRBD1. This CDR3 has 12 amino acids. V was clipped by 1 base and J by 11 bases; unmatched bases: 3. CDR1 is LGHDT, CDR2 YNNKEL, per germline (reference sequence).

The rearrangement links TRBV11-1 to TRBJ1-3, with D possibly TRBD1 on 6 matching bases. V dropped 3 bases and J dropped 4 bases, with 13 bases sitting between them. Per germline, CDR1 SGHAT and CDR2 FQDESV (reference sequence). The CDR3 is made up of 15 amino acids. This CDR3 is CASSFAGTTGNTIYF. CDR3 sequence (DNA): TGTGCCAGCAGCTTCGCCGGGACAACCGGAAACACCATATATTTT. Supplemented by reference TRBV11-1 and TRBJ1-3, the full variable domain reads EAEVAQSPRYKITEKSQAVAFWCDPISGHATLYWYRQILGQGPELLVQFQDESVVDDSQLPKDRFSAERLKGVDSTLKIQPAELGDSAMYLCASSFAGTTGNTIYFGEGSWLTVV.